The 10 T cell receptor beta chains in this list originate from one sample, sequenced in a study of shared clonotypes between healthy human individuals. Measured with immunoSEQ multiplex PCR; TCRdb has only the in-frame clones, and not every one. Of 2 million to 2.5 million clones in the sample, under 97% were seen once. The sequenced material came from naive CD4+ T cells sorted from blood. Described subset: CD45RA+ positively selected. The receptors come from a young man in good health.

This chain's CDR3 is CASSLSNSPLHF. The CDR3 DNA reads as TGTGCCAGCAGCCTAAGTAATTCACCCCTCCACTTT. The gene calls are TRBV7-8 and TRBJ1-6; D unresolved. The CDR3 sequence is 12 residues long. Trimming took 5 bases from V and 6 from J, leaving 5 bases between them. Per germline, CDR1 SGHVS and CDR2 FQNEAQ.

The chain has TRBV10-3 and TRBJ2-2; D is unresolved. The CDR3 covers 13 residues. In germline, CDR1 is ENHRY, CDR2 SYGVKD. Trimming removed 4 bases from V and 3 bases from J, with 6 bases in between. CDR3 residues: CAISASDTGELFF. The CDR3 region has the DNA TGTGCCATCAGTGCGTCAGACACCGGGGAGCTGTTTTTT.

This clone was recorded only once. For the CDR3, the DNA is TGTGCCAGCAGTACCCCTAATGGACAGAAACCCACTGGGGGCTACACCTTC. This sequence encodes CASSTPNGQKPTGGYTF. V and J are TRBV28 and TRBJ1-2, with D possibly matching TRBD1 (6 bases). V lost 5 bases and J lost 8, with 27 bases in between. Germline V CDR1 and CDR2: MDHEN, SYDVKM. The CDR3 covers 17 residues.

The genes are TRBV10-3 and TRBJ2-5; a weak D match, TRBD2 (5 bases). The CDR3 has 13 residues. In germline, CDR1 is ENHRY, CDR2 SYGVKD. The V end was cut by 0 bases, the J end by 8 bases, with 10 bases between. In DNA form, the CDR3 reads TGTGCCATCAGTGAGTCAGGCGGGCATACCCAGTACTTC. Translation: CAISESGGHTQYF.

This clone was seen only a few times. This chain uses TRBV30 with TRBJ2-7; D call uncertain. The CDR3 spans 14 residues. Per germline, CDR1 GTSNPN and CDR2 SVGIG (reference sequence). The V end was cut by 2 bases, the J end by 2 bases, with 13 bases between. The CDR3 DNA sequence: TGTGCCTGGAGTCGAAAAGGTCCTACCTACGAGCAGTACTTC. Translating it yields CAWSRKGPTYEQYF.

This clone is a singleton in its sample. Other DNA sequences in the sample encode the same CDR3. This chain links TRBV30 with TRBJ2-2; a possible D gene is TRBD2 (6 bases). The germline V gene has CDR1 GTSNPN and CDR2 SVGIG (reference sequence). V lost 4 bases, J lost 6 bases, and 6 bases lay in between. The CDR3 loop spans 11 amino acids. CDR3 sequence reads: CAWTGAGELFF. CDR3 DNA: TGTGCCTGGACGGGGGCCGGGGAGCTGTTTTTT.

The sample holds a few counts of this clone. The same CDR3 also results from other DNA sequences found in this sample. The chain joins TRBV30 to TRBJ1-1; 9 positions agree with TRBD1. The length of the CDR3 is 12 residues. After removal of 8 bases from V and 2 bases from J, the junction contained 3 bases not matched to a gene. Germline V CDR1 and CDR2: GTSNPN, SVGIG (reference sequence). For the CDR3, the DNA is TGTGCCCGGGACAGGGTCAACACTGAAGCTTTCTTT. It specifies CARDRVNTEAFF.

A word on this clone: The same CDR3 can be traced to other DNA sequences in this sample. The chain combines TRBV4-1 with TRBJ2-5, with D unclear. Germline values: CDR1 MGHRA, CDR2 YSYEKL. The CDR3 length is 13 residues. V shed 1 base and J shed 2 bases, with 5 bases lying between them. The CDR3 here is CASSQGFQETQYF. The CDR3 DNA reads TGCGCCAGCAGCCAAGGGTTTCAAGAGACCCAGTACTTC.

The rearrangement uses TRBV5-1 and TRBJ2-2, with 12 bases fitting TRBD2. The V gene's germline CDR1 is SGHRS and CDR2 YFSETQ. CDR3 length: 17 residues. V was clipped by 4 bases and J by 6 bases; unmatched bases: 10. This CDR3 is CASSRLTSGSSAGELFF. CDR3 DNA: TGCGCCAGCAGCCGCCTGACTAGCGGGAGTTCGGCCGGGGAGCTGTTTTTT.

Here the CDR3 reads CASSAGSVGELFF. CDR3 coding DNA: TGTGCCAGCAGCGCAGGCTCTGTAGGGGAGCTGTTTTTT. V is TRBV7-9 and J is TRBJ2-2; D gene uncertain. V was pared by 5 bases and J by 8 bases, with 12 bases between. This CDR3 region has 13 residues. CDR1 is SEHNR and CDR2 is FQNEAQ in the germline V gene (reference sequence).